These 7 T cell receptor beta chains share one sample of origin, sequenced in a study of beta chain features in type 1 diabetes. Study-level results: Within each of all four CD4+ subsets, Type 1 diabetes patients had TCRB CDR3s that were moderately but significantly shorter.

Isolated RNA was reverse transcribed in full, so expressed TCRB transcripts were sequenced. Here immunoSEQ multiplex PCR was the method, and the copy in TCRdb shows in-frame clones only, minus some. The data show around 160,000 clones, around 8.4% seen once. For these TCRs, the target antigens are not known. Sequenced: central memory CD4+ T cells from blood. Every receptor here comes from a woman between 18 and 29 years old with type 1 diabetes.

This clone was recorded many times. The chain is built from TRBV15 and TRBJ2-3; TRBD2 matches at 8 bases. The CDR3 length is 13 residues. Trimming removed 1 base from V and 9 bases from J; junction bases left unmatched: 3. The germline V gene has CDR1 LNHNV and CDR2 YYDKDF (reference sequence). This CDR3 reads CATSRGERGTQYF. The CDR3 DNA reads TGTGCCACCAGCAGAGGAGAGCGGGGGACGCAGTATTTT.

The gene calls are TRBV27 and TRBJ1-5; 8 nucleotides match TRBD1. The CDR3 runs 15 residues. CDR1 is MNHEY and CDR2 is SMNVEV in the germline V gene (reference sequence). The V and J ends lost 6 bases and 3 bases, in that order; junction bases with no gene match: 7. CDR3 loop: CASSGGTGPNQPQHF. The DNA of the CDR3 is TGTGCCAGCAGCGGGGGGACAGGACCCAATCAGCCCCAGCATTTT.

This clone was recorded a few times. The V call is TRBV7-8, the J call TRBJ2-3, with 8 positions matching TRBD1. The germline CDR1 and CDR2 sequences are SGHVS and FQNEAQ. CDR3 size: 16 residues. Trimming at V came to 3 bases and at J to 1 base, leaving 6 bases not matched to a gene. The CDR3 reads CASSLTTGVGTDTQYF. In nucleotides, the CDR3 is TGTGCCAGCAGCTTGACGACAGGGGTAGGCACAGATACGCAGTATTTT.

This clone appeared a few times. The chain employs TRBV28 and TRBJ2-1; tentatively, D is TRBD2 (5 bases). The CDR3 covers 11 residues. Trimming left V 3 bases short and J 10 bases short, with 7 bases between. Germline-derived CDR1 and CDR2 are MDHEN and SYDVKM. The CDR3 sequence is CASSFIAEQFF. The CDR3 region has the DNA TGTGCCAGCAGTTTCATAGCGGAGCAGTTCTTC.

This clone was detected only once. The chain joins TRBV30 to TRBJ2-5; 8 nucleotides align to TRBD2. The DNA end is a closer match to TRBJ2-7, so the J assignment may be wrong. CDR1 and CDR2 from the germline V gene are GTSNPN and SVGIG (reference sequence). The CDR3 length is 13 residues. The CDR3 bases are TGTGCCTGGAGCCTGGGACTAGAAGGCGAGCAGTACTTC. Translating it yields CAWSLGLEGEQYF.

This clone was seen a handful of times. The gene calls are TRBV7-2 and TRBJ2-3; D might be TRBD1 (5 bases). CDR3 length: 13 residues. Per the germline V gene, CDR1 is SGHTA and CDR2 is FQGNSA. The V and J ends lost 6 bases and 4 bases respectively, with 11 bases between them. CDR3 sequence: CASSYRNADTQYF. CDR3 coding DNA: TGTGCCAGCAGTTACAGGAATGCAGATACGCAGTATTTT.

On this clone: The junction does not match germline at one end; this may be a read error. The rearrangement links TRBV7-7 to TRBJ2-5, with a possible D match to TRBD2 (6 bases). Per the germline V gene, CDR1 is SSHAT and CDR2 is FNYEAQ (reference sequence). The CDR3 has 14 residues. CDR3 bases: TGTGCTAGCAGCTTATCGGAGGGTGGGGAGACCCAGTACTTC. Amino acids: CASSLSEGGETQYF.